This paragraph reports one T cell receptor beta chain. Profiled with immunoSEQ multiplex PCR; TCRdb holds only in-frame clones, not every one. The profile shows 1,100 to 1,500 clones, about 60% of them singletons. Sample time point: after neoadjuvant nivolumab, at surgical resection. This specimen comes from a study of neoadjuvant anti-PD-1 for oral cavity cancer. The source was tumor tissue, collected after nivolumab (anti-PD-1) treatment. The receptor's source is a person aged 40 to 85 with oral cavity squamous cell carcinoma.

The CDR3 sequence is CASSPGGPTGELFF. The CDR3 nucleotides read TGCGCCAGCAGCCCAGGGGGGCCTACCGGGGAGCTGTTTTTT. V usage is TRBV5-1 and J usage is TRBJ2-2, with D possibly TRBD1 on 7 matching bases. The CDR3 has 14 residues. In germline, CDR1 is SGHRS, CDR2 YFSETQ. V gave up 4 bases and J gave up 5 bases, with 12 bases separating them.